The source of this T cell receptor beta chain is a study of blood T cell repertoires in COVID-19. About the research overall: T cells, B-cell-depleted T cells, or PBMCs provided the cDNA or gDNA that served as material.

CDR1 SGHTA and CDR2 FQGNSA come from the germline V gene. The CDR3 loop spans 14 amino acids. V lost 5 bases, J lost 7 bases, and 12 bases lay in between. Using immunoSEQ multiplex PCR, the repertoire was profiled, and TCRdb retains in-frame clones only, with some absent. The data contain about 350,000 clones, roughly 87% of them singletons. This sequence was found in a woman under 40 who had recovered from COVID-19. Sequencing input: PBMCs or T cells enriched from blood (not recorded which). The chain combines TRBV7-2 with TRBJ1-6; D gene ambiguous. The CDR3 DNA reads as TGTGCCAGCAGCCAACGGACTGGCAATTCACCCCTCCACTTT. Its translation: CASSQRTGNSPLHF.